These 2 T cell receptor beta chains originate from one sample sequenced in a study of blood T cell repertoires in COVID-19. Here immunoSEQ multiplex PCR was the method, and the copy in TCRdb shows in-frame clones only, minus some. The repertoire has some 460,000 clones, approximately 90% of them found once; the top ten carry over 4%. Sequences were obtained from peripheral blood. Receptors originate from a woman aged 25 to 39 with acute or convalescent COVID-19.

The chain uses TRBV3-1 (or the pseudogene TRBV3-2) and TRBJ2-7, with 8 nucleotides matching TRBD2. The V and J ends lost 3 bases and 2 bases, in that order; junction bases with no gene match: 3. This CDR3 has 14 amino acids. CDR1 is LGHDT and CDR2 is YNNKEL in the germline V gene (reference sequence). The CDR3 DNA follows: TGTGCCAGCAGCCACGGGGGGGCCGCCTACGAGCAGTACTTC. This codes for CASSHGGAAYEQYF.

The chain is built from TRBV3-1 (or the pseudogene TRBV3-2) and TRBJ1-3; unclear D gene. Germline V gene sequence: CDR1 LGHDT, CDR2 YNNKEL (reference sequence). V dropped 2 bases and J dropped 4 bases, with 3 bases sitting between them. The CDR3 runs 12 residues. The CDR3 DNA sequence: TGTGCCAGCAGCCAACGGGGAAACACCATATATTTT. Protein: CASSQRGNTIYF.